This T cell receptor (beta chain) was obtained from a study of Ad26.COV2.S vaccination and SARS-CoV-2 variants. This clone occurred once. Its antigen is unidentified. Overall study results and limits: The TCR breadth and depth analyses may have produced an underestimate of total T cell responses.

Treatment denoted: around 19 received Ad26.COV2.S at low or high dose, single or two shots; about 5 received placebo; per-sample allocation not given. The samples date from day 63 after the first vaccine or placebo injection. Trimming shortened V by 1 base and J by 2 bases, and 14 bases separated the two germline ends. The CDR3 consists of 16 residues. Germline V gene lookup returns CDR1 SGHVS and CDR2 FQNEAQ. Only in-frame clones appear in the TCRdb table, and some are missing; sequencing was by immunoSEQ multiplex PCR. The sample consists of some 480,000 clones, around 90% of them appearing once. J is TRBJ2-5 and V is TRBV7-8; D perhaps matches TRBD2 (7 bases). The sequence derives from a person aged 18-65 years who received the Ad26.COV2.S COVID-19 vaccine or a placebo. The sample consisted of peripheral blood, taken in a trial of Ad26.COV2.S vaccine versus placebo. CDR3 amino acids: CASSLVGGRGQETQYF. Written as DNA, the CDR3 is TGTGCCAGCAGCTTAGTAGGGGGGAGGGGGCAAGAGACCCAGTACTTC.